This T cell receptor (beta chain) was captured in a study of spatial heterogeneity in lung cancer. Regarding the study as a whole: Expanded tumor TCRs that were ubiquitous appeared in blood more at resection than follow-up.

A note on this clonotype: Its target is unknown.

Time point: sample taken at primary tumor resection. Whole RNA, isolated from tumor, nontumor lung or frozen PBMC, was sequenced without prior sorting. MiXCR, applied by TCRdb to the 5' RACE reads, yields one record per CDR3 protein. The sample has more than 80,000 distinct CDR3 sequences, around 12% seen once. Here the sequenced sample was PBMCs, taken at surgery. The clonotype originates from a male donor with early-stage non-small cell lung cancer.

CDR3 sequence: CASSSLQGQFF. The CDR3, as DNA: TGTGCCAGCAGTTCCCTCCAGGGGCAGTTCTTC. The V call is TRBV12-3 or TRBV12-4, the J call TRBJ2-1, with D possibly being TRBD1 (5 bases). The CDR3 is made up of 11 amino acids. Between the trimmed V and J ends, which lost 4 bases and 12 bases, there was a span of 10 bases.